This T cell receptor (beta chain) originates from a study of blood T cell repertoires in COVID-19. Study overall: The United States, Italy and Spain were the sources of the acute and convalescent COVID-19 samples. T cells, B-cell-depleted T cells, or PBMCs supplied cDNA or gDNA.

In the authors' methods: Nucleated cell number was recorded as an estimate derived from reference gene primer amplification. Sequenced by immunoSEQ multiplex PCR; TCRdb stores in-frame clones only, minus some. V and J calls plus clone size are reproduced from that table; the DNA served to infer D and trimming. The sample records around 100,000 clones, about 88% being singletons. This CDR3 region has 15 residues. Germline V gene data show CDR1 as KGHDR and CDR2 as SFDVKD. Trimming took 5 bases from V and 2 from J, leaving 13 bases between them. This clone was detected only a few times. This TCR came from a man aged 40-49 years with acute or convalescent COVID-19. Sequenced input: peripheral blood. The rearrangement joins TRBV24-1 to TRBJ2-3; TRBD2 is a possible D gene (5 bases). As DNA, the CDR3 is TGTGCCACCAGTGTCGCGGGTATCATCACAGATACGCAGTATTTT. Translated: CATSVAGIITDTQYF.